The next 17 T cell receptor beta chains were all read from a single sample in a study of regulatory T cells in long-lasting Graves disease. Building of the TCR beta libraries involved iRepertoire HTBI primers and Arm-PCR of CDR3 regions. TCRdb called the multiplex PCR reads again in MiXCR, with one record for every CDR3 protein. Of approximately 400,000 distinct CDR3 sequences listed, around a sixth are singletons. Time point given: newly diagnosed GD, antithyroid drugs for less than 3 months. Construction of the TCR library relied on RNA isolated from PBMCs. The sequencing used peripheral blood mononuclear cells (PBMCs), collected at new diagnosis, from a patient treated with antithyroid drugs. These receptors originate from a female donor with Graves disease.

In this sample, this clonotype turned up many times. J is TRBJ1-1 and V is TRBV27, with D uncertain. CDR3 length equals 16 residues. V dropped 4 bases and J dropped 3 bases, with 18 bases sitting between them. Per germline, CDR1 MNHEY and CDR2 SMNVEV (reference sequence). CDR3 amino acids: CASSCGRRCGHTEAFF. Written as DNA, the CDR3 is TGTGCCAGCAGTTGTGGGCGCCGATGTGGGCACACTGAAGCTTTCTTT.

This clonotype was found many times. The chain uses TRBV11-2 and TRBJ1-4, with D uncertain. Trimming pared 2 bases from V and 5 bases from J, leaving 9 bases between. This CDR3 has 14 residues. Germline CDR1 and CDR2: SGHAT and FQNNGV. CDR3 DNA sequence: TGTGCCAGCAGCTTATCGCGCGGCAATGAAAAACTGTTTTTT. Translation: CASSLSRGNEKLFF. The full variable domain, with the rest looked up from reference TRBV11-2 and TRBJ1-4, is EAGVAQSPRYKIIEKRQSVAFWCNPISGHATLYWYQQILGQGPKLLIQFQNNGVVDDSQLPKDRFSAERLKGVDSTLKIQPAKLEDSAVYLCASSLSRGNEKLFFGSGTQLSVL.

This clonotype has at least ten counts. The chain recombines TRBV7-2 with TRBJ2-7; 7 nucleotides match TRBD2. The CDR3 contains 17 residues. Germline assignment: CDR1 SGHTA and CDR2 FQGNSA. Germline trimming cut 5 bases from V and 2 bases from J; bases unmatched to any gene: 15. CDR3 protein: CASSPLRRASGTYEQYF. CDR3 nucleotides: TGTGCCAGCAGCCCCTTACGTCGGGCTAGCGGAACCTACGAGCAGTACTTC.

This sequence joins TRBV15 and TRBJ2-4; possibly TRBD1 for D (6 bases). Germline CDR1 is LNHNV and CDR2 is YYDKDF (reference sequence). The V end lost 1 base, the J end lost 14 bases, and 15 bases lay between the germline ends. CDR3 size: 13 residues. The CDR3 loop reads CATSRVHRGKKYF. CDR3 DNA sequence: TGTGCCACCAGCAGAGTTCATAGGGGGAAAAAGTACTTC.

The genes are TRBV24-1 and TRBJ2-3, with 11 bases matching TRBD2. With 8 bases clipped from V and 2 bases from J, the junction kept 23 bases outside the gene matches. This CDR3 region has 21 residues. Germline values: CDR1 KGHDR, CDR2 SFDVKD. The CDR3 coding sequence is TGTGCCACCACCGTCGGACTAGCGGGCAGCATAAACCGACCTCCCACAGATACGCAGTATTTT. This translates into CATTVGLAGSINRPPTDTQYF.

This clonotype came up many times. The chain carries TRBV11-2 and TRBJ2-5; D ambiguous. The CDR3 has 14 amino acids. Germline CDR1 and CDR2: SGHAT and FQNNGV. The ends were cut back, 1 base at V and 2 bases at J, with 8 bases in the middle. CDR3 amino acids: CASSLVVSQETQYF. The DNA of the CDR3 is TGTGCCAGCAGCTTAGTTGTCAGTCAAGAGACCCAGTACTTC.

This clonotype was picked up a small number of times. Just one base apart from a much larger clone, this may be a read error. V is TRBV6-1 and J is TRBJ1-1; D perhaps matches TRBD1 (6 bases). The ends were cut back, 6 bases at V and 0 bases at J, with 23 bases in the middle. CDR3 size: 18 residues. CDR1 is MNHNS, CDR2 SASEGT, per germline. CDR3 protein: CASSKLGGGGIMNTEAFF. CDR3 DNA: TGTGCCAGCAGCAAGTTGGGCGGGGGCGGTATTATGAACACTGAAGCTTTCTTT.

The sample holds many counts of this clonotype. This chain uses TRBV5-1 with TRBJ1-4, with TRBD1 matching 10 bases. Losses at the gene ends were 2 bases for V and 0 bases for J; bases not matched to a gene: 1. The CDR3 is 16 amino acids. Germline lookup yields CDR1 SGHRS and CDR2 YFSETQ. In nucleotides, the CDR3 is TGCGCCAGCAGCTTCGGACAGGGGGCAACTAATGAAAAACTGTTTTTT. It translates to CASSFGQGATNEKLFF. The full variable domain, rest sourced from reference TRBV5-1 and TRBJ1-4, is KAGVTQTPRYLIKTRGQQVTLSCSPISGHRSVSWYQQTPGQGLQFLFEYFSETQRNKGNFPGRFSGRQFSNSRSEMNVSTLELGDSALYLCASSFGQGATNEKLFFGSGTQLSVL.

The rearrangement uses TRBV7-9 and TRBJ2-5, with TRBD2 as a possible D gene (5 bases). This CDR3 spans 14 amino acids. Germline V gene data show CDR1 as SEHNR and CDR2 as FQNEAQ (reference sequence). The germline V and J ends were trimmed by 4 bases and 1 base, with 10 bases remaining between them. CDR3 nucleotide sequence: TGTGCCAGCAGCTCCGGAGGTTCCCAAGAGACCCAGTACTTC. It is translated as CASSSGGSQETQYF.

V and J are TRBV3-1 and TRBJ1-2; no reliable D call. Germline V CDR1 and CDR2: LGHDT, YNNKEL (reference sequence). There are 14 residues in the CDR3. With 1 base removed from V and 4 bases from J, the gap between germline ends came to 10 bases. The chain's CDR3 is CASSQVRQAYGYTF. CDR3 coding DNA: TGTGCCAGCAGCCAAGTTAGGCAAGCCTATGGCTACACCTTC.

Turning to this clonotype: A far larger clone is one base from this, pointing to a likely read error. The chain links TRBV6-1 to TRBJ1-1; TRBD1 matches 7 bases. Germline CDR1 reads MNHNS; CDR2 reads SASEGT. The ends lost 7 bases at V and 0 bases at J; junction bases unmatched: 32. The CDR3 is 23 amino acids. The CDR3 here is CASTPSPYTTGRDLGFMNTEAFF. The CDR3, as DNA: TGTGCCAGCACCCCATCTCCCTACACGACAGGGAGGGACCTCGGTTTCATGAACACTGAAGCTTTCTTT.

This clonotype was found many times. CDR3 loop: CSGRIAGVGTDTQYF. In DNA form, the CDR3 reads TGCAGTGGGAGGATAGCGGGAGTGGGCACAGATACGCAGTATTTT. This rearrangement joins TRBV20-1 to TRBJ2-3; 9 nucleotides line up with TRBD2. This CDR3 is built from 15 residues. J lost 1 base, V lost 7 bases, and 9 bases had no gene match. In germline, CDR1 is DFQATT, CDR2 SNEGSKA (reference sequence).

This clonotype has ten or more counts. The rearrangement joins TRBV12-3 or TRBV12-4 to TRBJ2-4, with TRBD1 identical over 10 bases. This CDR3 spans 19 amino acids. J was trimmed by 5 bases and V by 2 bases; bases with no gene match: 15. The CDR3 loop reads CASSLHPPWAGTGENIQYF. The CDR3 DNA follows: TGTGCCAGCAGTTTACACCCCCCCTGGGCCGGGACAGGGGAAAACATTCAGTACTTC.

This clonotype has a handful of counts. The rearrangement links TRBV20-1 to TRBJ1-4; 9 bases align to TRBD1. The J segment lost 7 bases and the V segment lost 6 bases, leaving 9 bases of the junction unmatched. Per the germline V gene, CDR1 is DFQATT and CDR2 is SNEGSKA (reference sequence). This CDR3 is 14 amino acids long. The CDR3 DNA reads TGCAGTGCCCTACAGGGGGCGGGCGGTGAAAAACTGTTTTTT. Protein product: CSALQGAGGEKLFF.

This clonotype was recorded many times. The chain has TRBV6-2 or TRBV6-3 and TRBJ2-1, with 11 bases matching TRBD1. This CDR3 contains 13 residues. CDR1 is MNHEY, CDR2 SVGEGT, per germline. The trim removed 10 bases at V and 7 bases at J, leaving 6 bases unmatched. The CDR3 region has the DNA TGTGCCATTAGGACAGGGGGCAGGAATGAGCAGTTCTTC. It specifies CAIRTGGRNEQFF.

The chain carries TRBV4-2 and TRBJ2-3; D is possibly TRBD2 (5 bases). V was trimmed by 1 base and J by 5 bases, leaving 16 bases between them. The CDR3 sequence is 16 residues long. Looked up from germline, CDR1 is LGHNA and CDR2 is YNFKEQ. This CDR3 reads CASSQGKEAVGDTQYF. Written as DNA, the CDR3 is TGTGCCAGCAGCCAAGGAAAGGAAGCGGTGGGAGATACGCAGTATTTT.

Details on this clonotype: An end of the junction differs from the germline gene, which may be a read error. V usage is TRBV3-1 and J usage is TRBJ2-5, with 9 bases lining up with TRBD2. The V gene's germline CDR1 is LGHDT and CDR2 YNNKEL (reference sequence). The CDR3 totals 15 residues. CDR3 loop: CAGSQEWLAGYISYF. The DNA for the CDR3 is TGTGCCGGCAGCCAAGAGTGGCTAGCGGGGTACATTTCTTACTTC.